Below, 25 T cell receptor beta chains from the same sample are listed, as sequenced in a study of cytomegalovirus exposure and HLA in healthy donors (dated by TCRdb to the late 2010s). Preparation of the library involved the immunoSEQ multiplex PCR assay. Drawn from immuneACCESS, this table holds only the in-frame rearrangements with V and J called that TCRdb kept. Clones are partly lost; checked studies trace under half to an unresolved V gene and leave the rest unexplained. The sample has around 150,000 clones on record, about 88% of them singletons. Of the sample, about 2.3% falls within the top ten clones. The specimen sequenced was PBMCs. The origin of the receptors is a woman aged 18-30 years in good health and CMV-seronegative.

The V call is TRBV7-6, the J call TRBJ1-2; the D gene is possibly TRBD1 (5 bases). V gave up 5 bases and J gave up 7 bases, with 14 bases separating them. This CDR3 has 13 residues. The germline V gene encodes CDR1 SGHVS and CDR2 FNYEAQ. The CDR3, as DNA: TGTGCCAGCAGCCCGAAGGGGTGGGGTGGCTACACCTTC. This gives the protein CASSPKGWGGYTF.

The chain joins TRBV2 to TRBJ2-2, with TRBD2 matching 14 bases. The CDR3 extends over 18 amino acids. Trimming removed 7 bases from V and 0 bases from J; junction bases left unmatched: 7. The germline gives CDR1 SNHLY, CDR2 FYNNEI. The CDR3 bases are TGTGCCAGCACCGGCCGGACTAGCGGGGGGCCGAACACCGGGGAGCTGTTTTTT. It codes for CASTGRTSGGPNTGELFF. Complete variable domain (other parts from reference TRBV2 and TRBJ2-2): EPEVTQTPSHQVTQMGQEVILRCVPISNHLYFYWYRQILGQKVEFLVSFYNNEISEKSEIFDDQFSVERPDGSNFTLKIRSTKLEDSAMYFCASTGRTSGGPNTGELFFGEGSRLTVL.

V gene TRBV5-1 combines with J gene TRBJ1-3; TRBD1 aligns across 7 bases. The CDR3 totals 17 residues. Germline V lookup: CDR1 SGHRS, CDR2 YFSETQ. Trimming removed 4 bases from V and 9 bases from J; junction bases left unmatched: 19. This chain's CDR3 is CASSPTGNGVQVGTIYF. CDR3 bases: TGCGCCAGCAGCCCGACAGGGAATGGGGTTCAGGTGGGCACCATATATTTT.

Only a few counts were recorded for this clone. This sequence joins TRBV6-5 and TRBJ2-3; the match to TRBD2 covers 9 bases. This CDR3 has 15 amino acids. Germline assignment: CDR1 MNHEY and CDR2 SVGAGI. The J segment lost 5 bases and the V segment lost 8 bases, leaving 11 bases of the junction unmatched. The DNA of the CDR3 is TGTGCCAGCTTTCCGCGGCGGGAGGGCCGAGATACGCAGTATTTT. It codes for CASFPRREGRDTQYF.

There are a few counts of this clone. The chain uses TRBV29-1 and TRBJ1-2; D ambiguous. The CDR3 is 10 amino acids. V was cut by 5 bases and J by 4 bases, with 5 bases left in between. Per the germline V gene, CDR1 is SQVTM and CDR2 is ANQGSEA. The CDR3 DNA is TGCAGCGTTAGCCCCTATGGCTACACCTTC. Translation: CSVSPYGYTF.

The gene calls are TRBV10-1 and TRBJ2-3, with 10 bases fitting TRBD2. CDR1 WNHNN and CDR2 SYGVQD come from the germline V gene (reference sequence). This CDR3 has 15 residues. With 3 bases clipped from V and 3 bases from J, the junction kept 3 bases outside the gene matches. CDR3 region: CASSETSGATDTQYF. In DNA, the CDR3 is TGCGCCAGCAGTGAAACTAGCGGGGCAACAGATACGCAGTATTTT.

This sequence joins TRBV5-1 and TRBJ2-3, with 11 bases identical to TRBD1. The CDR3 has 15 residues. Germline CDR1 and CDR2: SGHRS and YFSETQ. Germline trimming cut 3 bases from V and 5 bases from J; bases unmatched to any gene: 5. This chain's CDR3 is CASSSGTGGRDTQYF. The DNA of the CDR3 is TGCGCCAGCAGCTCCGGGACAGGGGGAAGAGATACGCAGTATTTT.

The V and J genes are TRBV18 and TRBJ1-5, with TRBD1 as a possible D gene (6 bases). Germline-derived CDR1 and CDR2 are KGHSH and LQKENI. V was pared by 6 bases and J by 3 bases, with 18 bases between. The CDR3 runs 16 residues. CDR3 residues: CASSAKTGTPNQPQHF. For the CDR3, the DNA is TGTGCCAGCTCGGCTAAAACAGGGACCCCCAATCAGCCCCAGCATTTT.

The rearrangement links TRBV7-8 to TRBJ1-5; TRBD1 matches 10 bases. V was pared by 5 bases and J by 5 bases, with 6 bases of the junction left unmatched. Germline V gives CDR1 SGHVS, CDR2 FQNEAQ. This CDR3 region has 15 residues. CDR3 region: CASSQGQGMYQPQHF. The CDR3 nucleotides are TGTGCCAGCAGCCAGGGACAGGGGATGTATCAGCCCCAGCATTTT. Full variable domain (rest looked up from reference TRBV7-8 and TRBJ1-5): GAGVSQSPRYKVAKRGQDVALRCDPISGHVSLFWYQQALGQGPEFLTYFQNEAQLDKSGLPSDRFFAERPEGSVSTLKIQRTQQEDSAVYLCASSQGQGMYQPQHFGDGTRLSIL.

The chain recombines TRBV27 with TRBJ2-1; TRBD2 aligns across 9 bases. The CDR3 covers 17 residues. The germline V gene encodes CDR1 MNHEY and CDR2 SMNVEV (reference sequence). J gave up 5 bases and V 3 bases, and 11 bases lay outside the gene matches. The CDR3 sequence is CASSFDISGLAHNEQFF. The CDR3 DNA reads as TGTGCCAGCAGTTTCGATATCTCGGGACTAGCCCACAATGAGCAGTTCTTC.

This clone was detected only once. This chain uses TRBV9 with TRBJ2-7; D perhaps matches TRBD2 (5 bases). CDR1 SGDLS and CDR2 YYNGEE come from the germline V gene. Trimming left V 0 bases short and J 4 bases short, with 17 bases between. This CDR3 contains 16 residues. The DNA for the CDR3 is TGTGCCAGCAGCGTAGACGGAGGCCCGTCTCCTTACGAGCAGTACTTC. It yields the protein CASSVDGGPSPYEQYF.

The chain joins TRBV14 to TRBJ2-1, with 14 bases that match TRBD2. Germline V lookup: CDR1 SGHDN, CDR2 FVKESK. CDR3 size: 21 residues. V trimming: 0 bases; J trimming: 0 bases; junction bases outside the gene matches: 10. The CDR3 nucleotides read TGTGCCAGCAGCCAAGATCCGGGACTAGCGGGAGTGAGGAGCTCCTACAATGAGCAGTTCTTC. Protein sequence: CASSQDPGLAGVRSSYNEQFF.

This clone was observed a handful of times. CDR3 DNA sequence: TGTGCCAGCAGCCGGGGACTGCGGAGTGTAAGCTCCTACGAGCAGTACTTC. It is translated as CASSRGLRSVSSYEQYF. The chain combines TRBV5-6 with TRBJ2-7; possibly TRBD2 for D (6 bases). Trimming cost V 4 bases and J 0 bases, with 20 bases left between them. This CDR3 region has 17 residues. CDR1 SGHDT and CDR2 YYEEEE come from the germline V gene.

The chain joins TRBV27 to TRBJ2-5, with 8 nucleotides matching TRBD1. Germline V gene lookup returns CDR1 MNHEY and CDR2 SMNVEV (reference sequence). With V trimmed by 6 bases and J by 4 bases, 7 bases remained unmatched. The CDR3 totals 14 residues. CDR3 nucleotide sequence: TGTGCCAGCAGACGTTCAGGGGGCAGAGAGACCCAGTACTTC. Residues: CASRRSGGRETQYF.

V is TRBV29-1 and J is TRBJ2-1; 11 positions agree with TRBD2. CDR3 length: 12 amino acids. V trimming: 5 bases; J trimming: 10 bases; junction bases outside the gene matches: 4. Looked up from germline, CDR1 is SQVTM and CDR2 is ANQGSEA. The CDR3 sequence is CSVSPSGREQFF. In DNA, the CDR3 is TGCAGCGTTTCTCCTAGCGGGAGGGAGCAGTTCTTC.

The rearrangement uses TRBV20-1 and TRBJ2-1, with no clear D. The germline CDR1 and CDR2 sequences are DFQATT and SNEGSKA (reference sequence). The length of the CDR3 is 11 residues. Trimming pared 2 bases from V and 4 bases from J, leaving 3 bases between. The CDR3 bases are TGCAGTGCTAGACTTTACAATGAGCAGTTCTTC. Amino acid sequence: CSARLYNEQFF.

The chain uses TRBV4-3 and TRBJ1-4, with TRBD1 matching over 11 bases. This CDR3 has 15 amino acids. CDR1 and CDR2 (germline): LGHNA, YSLEER. Trimming cost V 3 bases and J 8 bases; bases outside gene matches: 5. The CDR3 coding sequence is TGCGCCAGCAGCCAGGACAGGGGGCCCAGCGAAAAACTGTTTTTT. Translating gives CASSQDRGPSEKLFF.

This clone came up once. The rearrangement links TRBV30 to TRBJ2-7; 9 bases map to TRBD2. Germline CDR1 is GTSNPN and CDR2 is SVGIG (reference sequence). V lost 2 bases, J lost 4 bases, and 9 bases stayed unmatched. CDR3 length equals 15 residues. Here the CDR3 reads CAWSRAGGPVYEQYF. The CDR3 DNA reads TGTGCCTGGAGTAGGGCGGGGGGGCCGGTGTACGAGCAGTACTTC.

This clone was picked up one time. The gene calls are TRBV19 and TRBJ1-2; TRBD1 aligns across 9 bases. J was trimmed by 2 bases and V by 3 bases; bases with no gene match: 10. The CDR3 sequence is 17 residues long. From germline, CDR1 is LNHDA and CDR2 SQIVND (reference sequence). CDR3: CASSMYYRGRTNYGYTF. The CDR3 nucleotides read TGTGCCAGTAGTATGTATTACAGGGGGCGAACAAACTATGGCTACACCTTC.

In this sample, this clone turned up many times. This chain connects TRBV5-1 to TRBJ2-1; 9 bases align to TRBD2. V trimming: 6 bases; J trimming: 7 bases; junction bases outside the gene matches: 14. CDR3 length equals 16 residues. CDR1 and CDR2 (germline): SGHRS, YFSETQ. CDR3 in amino acids: CASTDLRGGRRNEQFF. As DNA, the CDR3 is TGCGCCAGCACCGACTTGCGGGGGGGCCGAAGAAATGAGCAGTTCTTC.

V and J are TRBV9 and TRBJ2-3, with TRBD1 matching over 7 bases. With V trimmed by 7 bases and J by 7 bases, 9 bases remained unmatched. Germline lookup yields CDR1 SGDLS and CDR2 YYNGEE. The CDR3 length is 13 residues. This CDR3 is CASSGQASNTQYF. CDR3 in DNA: TGTGCCAGCTCCGGACAGGCTTCTAATACGCAGTATTTT.

This chain links TRBV10-1 with TRBJ2-5; 9 positions agree with TRBD2. Trimming took 11 bases from V and 1 from J; bases not matched to a gene: 14. The CDR3 runs 16 residues. CDR1 is WNHNN, CDR2 SYGVQD, per germline (reference sequence). The DNA for the CDR3 is TGCGCCGGGAGTGGCGGGAGGGCAGGGCGCCAAGAGACCCAGTACTTC. It yields the protein CAGSGGRAGRQETQYF.

This clone was counted between two and nine times. V and J are TRBV9 and TRBJ2-1, with 7 bases aligning to TRBD2. CDR1 and CDR2 (germline): SGDLS, YYNGEE. The CDR3 length is 16 residues. With 4 bases clipped from V and 0 bases from J, the junction kept 7 bases outside the gene matches. The CDR3 region has the DNA TGTGCCAGCAGCCCCTGGGTAGCGGGCTCCTACAATGAGCAGTTCTTC. Amino acids: CASSPWVAGSYNEQFF.

The gene calls are TRBV4-3 and TRBJ2-2, with TRBD1 matching over 9 bases. This CDR3 spans 18 amino acids. Germline V CDR1 and CDR2: LGHNA, YSLEER. V lost 4 bases, J lost 4 bases, and 13 bases stayed unmatched. This chain's CDR3 is CASSPTPLGQGSTGELFF. CDR3 DNA: TGCGCCAGCAGCCCCACACCCCTCGGACAGGGGAGCACCGGGGAGCTGTTTTTT.

Only a few counts were recorded for this clone. The chain uses TRBV18 and TRBJ2-3; TRBD1 matches 10 bases. The ends lost 3 bases at V and 2 bases at J; junction bases unmatched: 2. This CDR3 contains 15 residues. From germline, CDR1 is KGHSH and CDR2 LQKENI. In DNA, the CDR3 is TGTGCCAGCTCACCCGGGACAGGGGCCACAGATACGCAGTATTTT. As protein: CASSPGTGATDTQYF.